This entry is about one TCR beta chain. Antigen unknown. CDR3 size: 13 residues. Germline V gives CDR1 KGHSH, CDR2 LQKENI. With 3 bases removed from V and 5 bases from J, the gap between germline ends came to 10 bases. Every patient underwent thyroid surgery untreated. Original handling: Differences in CDR3 between clinicopathological groups were drawn on to build a classifier intended to discriminate distant-metastatic papillary thyroid cancer patients. Through MiXCR, TCRdb re-clonotyped the PCR reads. The V and J calls come from TCRdb's annotation, not from the publication. The top ten hold less than 20% of the sample, which has approximately 15,000 clones, around 12% seen once. The data originate from a study of metastatic and nonmetastatic thyroid tumors. About the research overall: Blood and tumor or nodule tissue repertoires from malignant and benign thyroid patients were compared.

The study's findings and limits: Compared with benign nodules, malignant thyroid tumors were reported to have significantly higher TCR beta diversity in both blood and tumor.

Sample: tumor tissue. The rearrangement uses TRBV18 and TRBJ2-5; the D is unclear. This TCR derives from a female donor with papillary thyroid cancer or a benign thyroid nodule (not recorded which). Some clones in this sample may be carry-over from other donors' samples. The CDR3 DNA is TGTGCCAGCTCACCCGCTCGCCTGGAGACCCAGTACTTC. This translates into CASSPARLETQYF.